This TCR beta chain was captured in a study of PD-L1 blockade in urothelial cancer. Study-wide context: About 90% of the roughly 30 patients were men whose urothelial cancer was bladder-origin. Blood drawn 3 weeks (second dose) and 6 weeks after treatment start was analyzed. Reported median T cell count for blood samples was 140,000 to 150,000.

Spike-ins of synthetic TCR analog templates went into each PCR. The data were produced by immunoSEQ multiplex PCR, yet TCRdb's version contains in-frame clones alone and is incomplete. Altogether just over 50,000 clones are present, about 80% being singletons, with the ten largest covering around 3.6%. V lost 3 bases and J lost 8; bases outside the gene matches: 5. This CDR3 has 14 residues. CDR1 is KGHSH and CDR2 is LQKENI in the germline V gene. The sequence was collected from an older man with urothelial cancer. Sequencing used PBMCs, obtained around atezolizumab (anti-PD-L1) treatment. This chain uses TRBV18 with TRBJ2-1, with 9 bases lining up with TRBD1. The DNA of the CDR3 is TGTGCCAGCTCACCCGGGACAGGGTGGCATGAGCAGTTCTTC. Residues: CASSPGTGWHEQFF.